This T cell receptor beta chain was profiled in a study of cytomegalovirus exposure and HLA in healthy donors. General study points: Further analysis, carried out later, found HLA-associated TCR beta chains more clonally expanded than equally common other chains. A later analysis reportedly found fewer N-insertions in an Asian-associated ancestry cluster than the approximately 730-donor mean. Within the data, a cluster of highly shared sequence variants was likely a sequencing artifact.

As for the donors, each was a healthy bone marrow donor. A note on this clone: The antigen is unknown.

In germline, CDR1 is MNHEY, CDR2 SMNVEV (reference sequence). The V gene lost 3 bases and the J gene lost 8 bases, with 12 bases spanning the gap. The CDR3 is made up of 13 amino acids. 13 Jbeta primers and 60 Vbeta primers were used for the PCR. Produced via immunoSEQ multiplex PCR; TCRdb's table is partial and in-frame only. The repertoire includes under 150,000 clones, 80% to 90% of them detected once, and 2% to 3% sits in the top ten. This rearrangement joins TRBV27 to TRBJ2-3; a possible D gene is TRBD2 (6 bases). This sequence was found in a man aged 50 to 59 in good health and CMV-seronegative. The sample was PBMCs. The CDR3 region is CASSLGLRGTQYF. The DNA for the CDR3 is TGTGCCAGCAGTTTGGGACTTCGGGGTACGCAGTATTTT.